The rows below give T cell receptor beta chains drawn from one sample of a study of T cells in Graves' hyperthyroidism and ophthalmopathy. TCRdb reprocessed the multiplex PCR reads with MiXCR, giving one entry per CDR3 protein. The sample includes around 600,000 distinct CDR3 sequences, 16% of them seen just once. Sequencing used blood. The source of these receptors is a woman aged 40 to 55 with Graves' ophthalmopathy. Each CDR3 is given with its conserved first and last residue. D genes are given only for firm matches. Clone size, where shown, is once, few, many, or a class for clones that have expanded.

j_call | v_call | d_call | clone_size | cdr3_nt | cdr3_aa
TRBJ2-7 | TRBV2 | NA | many | TGTGCCAGCAGTGAGGGGCCAGTGCTACGGCAGTACTTC | CASSEGPVLRQYF
TRBJ1-1 | TRBV19 | NA | NA | TGTGCCAGTAGTGTTCAGGACACTGAAGCTTTCTTT | CASSVQDTEAFF
TRBJ1-1 | TRBV7-9 | NA | few | TGTGCCAGCAGTCCCGACACAAACACTGAAGCTTTCTTT | CASSPDTNTEAFF
TRBJ1-1 | TRBV28 | NA | many | TGTGCCAGCAGCCCCCCGGACGTATACACTGAAGCTTTCTTT | CASSPPDVYTEAFF
TRBJ1-1 | TRBV11-3 | TRBD1 | many | TGTGCCAGCAGCACACAGGGGGCCCTGAACACTGAAGCTTTCTTT | CASSTQGALNTEAFF
TRBJ2-7 | TRBV6-1 | NA | many | TGTGCCAGCAGTGTTAGCGTCGGTGGGTGGTACGAGCAGTACTTC | CASSVSVGGWYEQYF
TRBJ2-1 | TRBV20-1 | NA | NA | TGCAGTGCAATTGATCCCGGGAGAAGGTTCGACAATGAGCAGTTCTTC | CSAIDPGRRFDNEQFF
TRBJ1-2 | TRBV30 | TRBD1 | few | TGTGCCTGGAGCAATTTTCAGGGGGCGCGGGGCTACACCTTC | CAWSNFQGARGYTF
TRBJ1-1 | TRBV6-1 | NA | many | TGTGCCAGCAGCTACCCCCTAGCTGAAGCTTTCTTT | CASSYPLAEAFF
TRBJ2-6 | TRBV20-1 | NA | NA | TGCAGTGCTAGCGGAGCTCCAGGGCGCTCTGGGGCCAACGTCCTGACTTTC | CSASGAPGRSGANVLTF
TRBJ1-6 | TRBV4-2 | NA | NA | TGTGCCAGCAGCTCTCCGGGACAACTAAATTCACCCCTCCACTTT | CASSSPGQLNSPLHF
TRBJ1-1 | TRBV6-1 | TRBD1 | many | TGTGCCAGCAGGGAGTACAGGGGAAACACTGAAGCTTTCTTT | CASREYRGNTEAFF
TRBJ2-2 | TRBV19 | TRBD2 | many | TGTGCCAGTAGTGTATCGACTAGCGGGAGACCCGGGGAGCTGTTTTTT | CASSVSTSGRPGELFF
TRBJ2-1 | TRBV29-1 | TRBD1 | NA | TGCAGCGTGGACAGGTCCGGAGGCAATGAGCAGTTCTTC | CSVDRSGGNEQFF
TRBJ1-1 | TRBV29-1 | NA | NA | TGCAGCGTTGTTAACGGGATGAACACTGAAGCTTTCTTT | CSVVNGMNTEAFF
TRBJ2-1 | TRBV28 | NA | many | TGTGCCAGGGGGGGAGGTTCCTACAATGAGCAGTTCTTC | CARGGGSYNEQFF
TRBJ2-2 | TRBV2 | NA | NA | TGTGCCAGCAGATTGGACTCACACACCGGGGAGCTGTTTTTT | CASRLDSHTGELFF
TRBJ2-6 | TRBV18 | NA | NA | TGTGCCAGCTCGACAACAGAAGGGGCCAACGTCCTGACTTTC | CASSTTEGANVLTF
TRBJ2-3 | TRBV20-1 | NA | few | TGCAGTGCGGTACTAGCTGGCCTCACAGATACGCAGTATTTT | CSAVLAGLTDTQYF
TRBJ1-1 | TRBV19 | NA | NA | TGTGCCAGTAGTATAGATAGGGATGGCACTGAAGCTTTCTTT | CASSIDRDGTEAFF
TRBJ2-3 | TRBV20-1 | TRBD1 | many | TGCAGTGCTAGACACCGGGACAGGGCGATCACAGATACGCAGTATTTT | CSARHRDRAITDTQYF
TRBJ1-5 | TRBV6-1 | NA | NA | TGTGCCAGCAGCCAACGAGGGAACAATCAGCCCCAGCATTTT | CASSQRGNNQPQHF
TRBJ1-4 | TRBV28 | TRBD1 | few | TGTGCCAGCACCAAACAGGGGGCCGGAGGTGAAAAACTGTTTTTT | CASTKQGAGGEKLFF
TRBJ1-6 | TRBV3-1 | NA | many | TGTGCCAGCAGCCAAGGGACAGTCGGTTCACCCCTCCACTTT | CASSQGTVGSPLHF
TRBJ2-5 | TRBV3-1 | TRBD1 | many | TGTGCCAGCAGCACCACAGGGGCCGAGACCCAGTACTTC | CASSTTGAETQYF
TRBJ2-3 | TRBV2 | TRBD2 | many | TGTGCCAGCAGATCGATATTTAGCGGGAGGGCCAAAGAGGCAGATACGCAGTATTTT | CASRSIFSGRAKEADTQYF
TRBJ2-5 | TRBV19 | NA | few | TGTGCCAGTGAGAGTGGGGAGACCCAGTACTTC | CASESGETQYF
TRBJ2-5 | TRBV18 | NA | NA | TGTGCCAGCTCACCAATACTCGACGGGGAGACCCAGTACTTC | CASSPILDGETQYF
TRBJ1-1 | TRBV7-8 | NA | many | TGTGCCAGCAGTTGGGGGCTGGGAGAAGCTTTCTTT | CASSWGLGEAFF
TRBJ2-1 | TRBV28 | TRBD1 | many | TGTGCCAGCAGCAAACGACAGACAGGGCACATTGAGCAGTTCTTC | CASSKRQTGHIEQFF
TRBJ2-5 | TRBV7-2 | NA | NA | TGTGCCAGCAGCTTCCGCGTAGATGAGACCCAGTACTTC | CASSFRVDETQYF
TRBJ2-3 | TRBV11-1 | NA | few | TGTGCCAGCAGCTTAGAGGGGGGGGGGTGGTCGCAGTATTTT | CASSLEGGGWSQYF
TRBJ2-7 | TRBV28 | TRBD1 | NA | TGTGCCAGCAGGGGGACAGTGTTACTCCACGAGCAGTACTTC | CASRGTVLLHEQYF
TRBJ2-5 | TRBV27 | NA | NA | TGTGCCAGCAAAAAAGGGAACTGGGGAGAGACCCAGTACTTC | CASKKGNWGETQYF
TRBJ2-1 | TRBV27 | NA | few | TGTGCCAGCAGTTCCTCGGGTCTCGGCGGCCACAAATCCTACAATGAGCAGTTCTTC | CASSSSGLGGHKSYNEQFF
TRBJ1-1 | TRBV9 | NA | many | TGTGCCAGCAGCGTAGCCCAGCGTACTGAAGCTTTCTTT | CASSVAQRTEAFF
TRBJ1-6 | TRBV20-1 | NA | NA | TGCAGTGCTAGAGATTGGCCTTATAATTCACCCCTCCACTTT | CSARDWPYNSPLHF
TRBJ1-1 | TRBV5-6 | TRBD1 | many | TGTGCCAGCAGCTTGTCTGGACAGGGAGGTACTGAAGCTTTCTTT | CASSLSGQGGTEAFF
TRBJ2-7 | TRBV27 | NA | many | TGTGCCAGCCACGAAGTTGGGGAAACCTACGAGCAGTACTTC | CASHEVGETYEQYF